This note documents a single TCR beta chain sequence. The data are from a study of identical twins. TCRdb passed the 5' RACE reads through MiXCR, listing each CDR3 protein once. Here the sample spans under 300,000 distinct CDR3 sequences, approximately 8.6% being singletons. V shed 4 bases and J shed 2 bases, with 18 bases lying between them. Per germline, CDR1 SGHRS and CDR2 YFSETQ. CDR3 size: 16 residues. The same sample was also studied in work on yellow fever vaccine responses in identical twins. From that study: Reportedly, the T cell response mounted by twins to vaccine seemed partly convergent, partly personalized.

The chain carries TRBV5-1 and TRBJ2-5; no clear D gene. The clonotype comes from a young woman in good health. The sequencing sample was made of CD8+ T cells sorted from blood. CDR3 DNA: TGCGCCAGCAGCCTGGAATTCCTGGATGAACAAGAGACCCAGTACTTC. Translation: CASSLEFLDEQETQYF.